One sample yielded the 21 T cell receptor beta chains listed below, sequenced in a study of cytomegalovirus exposure and HLA in healthy donors. 60 Vbeta and 13 Jbeta primers were used in PCR. Profiled with immunoSEQ multiplex PCR; TCRdb holds only in-frame clones, not every one. The table shows around 93,000 clones, with 82% occurring only once. Input material: PBMCs. The receptors come from a man between 50 and 59 years old in good health and CMV-seronegative.

V and J are TRBV28 and TRBJ2-7; 10 bases are shared with TRBD1. The CDR3 is made up of 14 amino acids. Germline assignment: CDR1 MDHEN and CDR2 SYDVKM. V gave up 5 bases and J gave up 5 bases; unmatched junction bases: 6. The CDR3 sequence is CASSGQGVRDEQYF. The CDR3 nucleotides are TGTGCCAGCAGTGGACAGGGGGTACGAGACGAGCAGTACTTC.

The chain employs TRBV29-1 and TRBJ2-7; 10 positions agree with TRBD2. Germline-derived CDR1 and CDR2 are SQVTM and ANQGSEA. The CDR3 spans 18 residues. Trimming took 4 bases from V and 0 from J; bases not matched to a gene: 15. The CDR3, as DNA: TGCAGCGTTGCCTTGCTCACCCCAGCGGGAGGGCACTCCTACGAGCAGTACTTC. This codes for CSVALLTPAGGHSYEQYF.

Here the CDR3 DNA reads TGTGCCAGCAGCTTGGGTACTAGAGAGTTGTTCTTC. It specifies CASSLGTRELFF. This chain joins TRBV5-6 and TRBJ2-1; possible D gene TRBD2, 5 bases. The V end lost 0 bases, the J end lost 15 bases, and 13 bases lay between the germline ends. From germline, CDR1 is SGHDT and CDR2 YYEEEE. The CDR3 runs 12 residues.

This chain joins TRBV7-9 and TRBJ2-4; 9 bases align to TRBD1. The CDR3 is 17 residues long. Losses at the gene ends were 4 bases for V and 1 base for J; bases not matched to a gene: 8. In germline, CDR1 is SEHNR, CDR2 FQNEAQ (reference sequence). The CDR3 region has the DNA TGTGCCAGCAGCTCGGACAGGGGCCTGGCGGCCAAAAACATTCAGTACTTC. Amino acids: CASSSDRGLAAKNIQYF.

The V call is TRBV15, the J call TRBJ2-1; 7 bases line up with TRBD2. Germline lookup yields CDR1 LNHNV and CDR2 YYDKDF (reference sequence). Unmatched junction bases numbered 6, after V lost 5 bases and J lost 8 bases. There are 13 residues in the CDR3. The CDR3 sequence is CATSRASGDEQFF. The CDR3 nucleotides are TGTGCCACCAGCCGGGCTAGCGGTGATGAGCAGTTCTTC. The full variable domain, its missing parts supplied by reference TRBV15 and TRBJ2-1, is DAMVIQNPRYQVTQFGKPVTLSCSQTLNHNVMYWYQQKSSQAPKLLFHYYDKDFNNEADTPDNFQSRRPNTSFCFLDIRSPGLGDTAMYLCATSRASGDEQFFGPGTRLTVL.

This chain joins TRBV28 and TRBJ2-6; 8 bases agree with TRBD1. This CDR3 region has 18 residues. V was clipped by 5 bases and J by 1 base; unmatched bases: 10. Germline CDR1 and CDR2: MDHEN and SYDVKM. The CDR3 bases are TGTGCCAGCAGTCGCACGGACAGGGCGGTGTCTGGGGCCAACGTCCTGACTTTC. This sequence encodes CASSRTDRAVSGANVLTF.

This clone has just one count. J is TRBJ2-6 and V is TRBV28, with TRBD1 matching over 9 bases. Germline CDR1 is MDHEN and CDR2 is SYDVKM. V lost 4 bases, J lost 4 bases, and 8 bases stayed unmatched. CDR3 length: 17 residues. The CDR3 DNA sequence: TGTGCCAGCAGTTGGCGGACAGGGGTTGCCGGGGCCAACGTCCTGACTTTC. Protein: CASSWRTGVAGANVLTF. Together with reference TRBV28 and TRBJ2-6, the CDR3 gives the full variable domain: DVKVTQSSRYLVKRTGEKVFLECVQDMDHENMFWYRQDPGLGLRLIYFSYDVKMKEKGDIPEGYSVSREKKERFSLILESASTNQTSMYLCASSWRTGVAGANVLTFGAGSRLTVL.

The V call is TRBV4-1, the J call TRBJ2-5, with 8 bases matching TRBD2. Trimming took 0 bases from V and 5 from J; bases not matched to a gene: 17. CDR3 length: 19 residues. Germline V gives CDR1 MGHRA, CDR2 YSYEKL. CDR3 sequence reads: CASSQEGRRTSGKRETQYF. In nucleotides, the CDR3 is TGCGCCAGCAGCCAAGAAGGAAGGCGCACTAGCGGAAAGAGGGAGACCCAGTACTTC.

The chain uses TRBV9 and TRBJ2-3; D gene unclear. This CDR3 spans 14 amino acids. Trimming removed 0 bases from V and 2 bases from J, with 7 bases in between. Germline V CDR1 and CDR2: SGDLS, YYNGEE. The CDR3 is CASSVEHPTDTQYF. The CDR3 DNA is TGTGCCAGCAGCGTAGAACATCCCACAGATACGCAGTATTTT.

V is TRBV6-5 and J is TRBJ1-2, with D perhaps TRBD1 (5 bases). Germline assignment: CDR1 MNHEY and CDR2 SVGAGI. The CDR3 covers 15 residues. V was cut by 4 bases and J by 5 bases, with 17 bases left in between. Written as DNA, the CDR3 is TGTGCCAGCAGTTCCGACGGGGGACTTGGGTATGGCTACACCTTC. Translating gives CASSSDGGLGYGYTF.

This clone has a handful of counts. This chain connects TRBV5-1 to TRBJ2-1; 8 bases fit TRBD2. The CDR3 totals 15 residues. CDR1 is SGHRS and CDR2 is YFSETQ in the germline V gene. Trimming removed 4 bases from V and 6 bases from J; junction bases left unmatched: 9. The CDR3 loop reads CASSVLAATSNEQFF. CDR3 nucleotides: TGCGCCAGCAGCGTACTAGCGGCCACCTCCAATGAGCAGTTCTTC.

The V gene is TRBV5-1, the J gene TRBJ1-4; TRBD1 agrees at 7 bases. J was trimmed by 4 bases and V by 5 bases; bases with no gene match: 14. CDR1 SGHRS and CDR2 YFSETQ come from the germline V gene. The length of the CDR3 is 17 residues. CDR3 sequence: CASSQLSGTDFNEKLFF. The CDR3 bases are TGCGCCAGCAGTCAACTGTCCGGGACAGACTTTAATGAAAAACTGTTTTTT.

The CDR3, as DNA: TGTGCCAGCAGCTTCAGTAGCGGGAGGACCACTTCCTACGAGCAGTACTTC. As protein: CASSFSSGRTTSYEQYF. V and J are TRBV5-4 and TRBJ2-7, with 10 bases that match TRBD2. The J segment lost 1 base and the V segment lost 2 bases, leaving 9 bases of the junction unmatched. The CDR3 has 17 residues. Germline loops: CDR1 SGHNT, CDR2 YYREEE (reference sequence).

As to this clone: One end of the junction fails to match germline, which may point to a read error. The chain employs TRBV7-7 and TRBJ2-3; D gene uncertain. Germline loops: CDR1 SSHAT, CDR2 FNYEAQ (reference sequence). The CDR3 is 15 amino acids. CDR3 in amino acids: CASSLALRTGDTQYF. DNA for the CDR3: TGTGCTAGCAGCTTAGCTCTCCGAACCGGAGATACGCAGTATTTT.

This chain connects TRBV5-4 to TRBJ2-3; 14 bases are shared with TRBD2. The CDR3 is 19 residues long. The V and J ends lost 1 base and 8 bases, in that order; junction bases with no gene match: 15. Germline CDR1 is SGHNT and CDR2 is YYREEE (reference sequence). CDR3 region: CASSLMTSGRVGAMATQYF. The CDR3 DNA sequence: TGTGCCAGCAGCTTGATGACTAGCGGGAGGGTCGGGGCAATGGCTACGCAGTATTTT.

This clone appeared a few times. This chain uses TRBV5-1 with TRBJ2-1, with TRBD1 matching 8 bases. There are 14 residues in the CDR3. CDR1 and CDR2 from the germline V gene are SGHRS and YFSETQ. Unmatched junction bases numbered 9, after V lost 4 bases and J lost 9 bases. The CDR3 reads CASSGDRHRPEQFF. The CDR3 DNA reads TGCGCCAGCAGCGGGGACAGGCACCGTCCTGAGCAGTTCTTC.

The chain has TRBV6-5 and TRBJ2-2; 7 bases match TRBD1. The junction had 3 bases not matched to a gene; V was cut back by 2 bases and J by 6 bases. CDR3 length: 14 amino acids. CDR1 and CDR2 from the germline V gene are MNHEY and SVGAGI. The CDR3 DNA reads TGTGCCAGCAGTTACGGGCAGGGGGCCGGGGAGCTGTTTTTT. As protein: CASSYGQGAGELFF.

The rearrangement joins TRBV10-1 to TRBJ2-5; D is ambiguous. The germline V gene has CDR1 WNHNN and CDR2 SYGVQD (reference sequence). V was pared by 9 bases and J by 4 bases, with 9 bases between. The CDR3 sequence is 11 residues long. The CDR3 coding sequence is TGCGCCAGTCATACAGTAGAGACCCAGTACTTC. Amino acids: CASHTVETQYF.

The genes are TRBV11-2 and TRBJ1-1; a possible D gene is TRBD1 (5 bases). V lost 2 bases and J 2 bases, leaving 9 bases between the germline ends. Germline assignment: CDR1 SGHAT and CDR2 FQNNGV. The CDR3 has 14 residues. The CDR3 reads CASSLIDRNTEAFF. Here the CDR3 DNA reads TGTGCCAGCAGCTTAATCGACAGAAACACTGAAGCTTTCTTT.

Notes on this clone: Other DNA sequences from this sample encode an identical CDR3 as well. The chain uses TRBV6-5 and TRBJ2-1; weak D call: TRBD1 (6 bases). V lost 0 bases and J 7 bases, leaving 13 bases between the germline ends. The CDR3 sequence is 15 residues long. The germline V gene encodes CDR1 MNHEY and CDR2 SVGAGI. The CDR3 nucleotides are TGTGCCAGCAGTTACTCGGGCAGGGGCTGGAATGAGCAGTTCTTC. This encodes CASSYSGRGWNEQFF.

This clone appeared a single time. The CDR3 here is CAWRERGRFDYGYTF. The DNA of the CDR3 is TGTGCCTGGAGGGAAAGGGGGCGGTTTGACTATGGCTACACCTTC. The chain combines TRBV30 with TRBJ1-2; 7 nucleotides agree with TRBD1. V trimming: 3 bases; J trimming: 3 bases; junction bases outside the gene matches: 10. From germline, CDR1 is GTSNPN and CDR2 SVGIG (reference sequence). The CDR3 is 15 residues long.